Each of the 4 T cell receptor beta chains below was sequenced from the same sample in a study of blood T cell repertoires in COVID-19. The assay was immunoSEQ multiplex PCR, and TCRdb's table has in-frame clones only and misses some. The table has about 150,000 clones, approximately 82% seen once. Sequencing was carried out using peripheral blood. These receptor sequences come from a woman between 50 and 59 years old with acute or convalescent COVID-19.

The rearrangement links TRBV7-8 to TRBJ2-1, with 13 bases lining up with TRBD2. Germline V gene lookup returns CDR1 SGHVS and CDR2 FQNEAQ. J was trimmed by 7 bases and V by 1 base; bases with no gene match: 4. The CDR3 runs to 16 residues. CDR3 sequence reads: CASSLGTSGRWNEQFF. In nucleotides, the CDR3 is TGTGCCAGCAGCTTAGGGACTAGCGGGAGATGGAATGAGCAGTTCTTC.

The genes are TRBV2 and TRBJ2-1, with TRBD1 as a possible D gene (6 bases). Germline CDR1 is SNHLY and CDR2 is FYNNEI. The CDR3 totals 15 residues. V lost 5 bases and J 0 bases, leaving 11 bases between the germline ends. The CDR3, as DNA: TGTGCCAGCAGTCAACAGGGAAGCTCCTACAATGAGCAGTTCTTC. As protein: CASSQQGSSYNEQFF.

This chain connects TRBV2 to TRBJ1-3, with a tentative D call TRBD1 (6 bases). Germline loops: CDR1 SNHLY, CDR2 FYNNEI. CDR3 size: 15 residues. V was pared by 5 bases and J by 0 bases, with 11 bases between. The CDR3 nucleotides are TGTGCCAGCAGTCGACAGGCAATCTCTGGAAACACCATATATTTT. Protein sequence: CASSRQAISGNTIYF.

The genes are TRBV12-5 and TRBJ1-5; 10 bases align to TRBD1. Germline CDR1 LGHNT, CDR2 FRNRAP. The V gene end was trimmed by 4 bases and the J gene end by 5 bases; junction bases not matched to a gene: 5. This CDR3 region has 15 residues. As DNA, the CDR3 is TGTGCTAGTGGTTCGGACAGGGGGGAATATCAGCCCCAGCATTTT. Protein: CASGSDRGEYQPQHF.